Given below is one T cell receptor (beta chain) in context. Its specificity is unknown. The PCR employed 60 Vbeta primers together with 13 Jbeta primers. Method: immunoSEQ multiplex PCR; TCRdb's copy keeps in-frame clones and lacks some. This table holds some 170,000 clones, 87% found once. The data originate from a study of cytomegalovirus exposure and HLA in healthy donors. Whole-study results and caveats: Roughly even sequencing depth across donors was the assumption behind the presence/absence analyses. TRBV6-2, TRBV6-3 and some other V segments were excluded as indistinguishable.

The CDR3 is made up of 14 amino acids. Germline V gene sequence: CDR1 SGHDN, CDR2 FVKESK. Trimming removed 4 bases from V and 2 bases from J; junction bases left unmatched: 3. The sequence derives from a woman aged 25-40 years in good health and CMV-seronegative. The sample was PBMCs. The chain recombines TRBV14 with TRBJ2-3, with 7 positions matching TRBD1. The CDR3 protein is CASSRGQPTDTQYF. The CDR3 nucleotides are TGTGCCAGCAGCCGGGGACAGCCCACAGATACGCAGTATTTT.